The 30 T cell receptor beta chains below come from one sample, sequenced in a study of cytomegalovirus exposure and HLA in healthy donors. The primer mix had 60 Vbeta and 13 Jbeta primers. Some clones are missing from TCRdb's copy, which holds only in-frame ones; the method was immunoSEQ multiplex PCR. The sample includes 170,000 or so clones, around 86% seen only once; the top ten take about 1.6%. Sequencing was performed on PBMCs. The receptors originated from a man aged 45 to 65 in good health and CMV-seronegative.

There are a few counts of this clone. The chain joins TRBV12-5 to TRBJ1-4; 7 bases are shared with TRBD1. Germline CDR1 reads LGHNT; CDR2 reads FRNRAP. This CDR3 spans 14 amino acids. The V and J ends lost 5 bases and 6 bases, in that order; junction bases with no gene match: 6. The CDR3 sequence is CASGPTGVDEKLFF. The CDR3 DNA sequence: TGTGCTAGTGGTCCCACAGGGGTTGATGAAAAACTGTTTTTT.

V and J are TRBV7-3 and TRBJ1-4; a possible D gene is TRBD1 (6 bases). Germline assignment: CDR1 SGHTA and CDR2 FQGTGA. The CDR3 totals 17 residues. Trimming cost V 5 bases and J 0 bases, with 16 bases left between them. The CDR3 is CASSNPTGRSTNEKLFF. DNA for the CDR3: TGTGCCAGCAGCAACCCGACAGGCAGGTCAACTAATGAAAAACTGTTTTTT.

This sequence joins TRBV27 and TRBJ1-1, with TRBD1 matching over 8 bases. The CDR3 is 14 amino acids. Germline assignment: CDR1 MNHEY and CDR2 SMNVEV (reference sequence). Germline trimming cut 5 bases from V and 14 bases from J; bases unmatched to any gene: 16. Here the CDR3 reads CASSPQGAAVQAFF. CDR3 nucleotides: TGTGCCAGCAGTCCCCAGGGGGCGGCGGTGCAGGCCTTCTTT.

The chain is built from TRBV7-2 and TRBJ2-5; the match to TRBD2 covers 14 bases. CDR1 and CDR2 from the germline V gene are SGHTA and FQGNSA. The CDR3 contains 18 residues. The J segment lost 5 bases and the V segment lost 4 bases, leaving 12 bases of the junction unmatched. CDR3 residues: CASSSRRLAGGGLETQYF. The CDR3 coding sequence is TGTGCCAGCAGCTCCCGCCGACTAGCGGGAGGGGGTCTGGAGACCCAGTACTTC.

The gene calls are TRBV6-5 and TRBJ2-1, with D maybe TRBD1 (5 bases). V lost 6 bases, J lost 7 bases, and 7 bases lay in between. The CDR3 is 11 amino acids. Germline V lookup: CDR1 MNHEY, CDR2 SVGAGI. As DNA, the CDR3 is TGTGCCAGCAGCAAGGGGAATGAGCAGTTCTTC. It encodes CASSKGNEQFF.

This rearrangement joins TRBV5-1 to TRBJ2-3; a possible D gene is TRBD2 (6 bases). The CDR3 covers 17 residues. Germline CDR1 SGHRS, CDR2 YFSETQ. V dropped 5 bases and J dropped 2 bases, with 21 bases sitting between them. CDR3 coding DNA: TGCGCCAGCAGTCGGGGTGGTATCGGGGGAGTCACAGATACGCAGTATTTT. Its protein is CASSRGGIGGVTDTQYF.

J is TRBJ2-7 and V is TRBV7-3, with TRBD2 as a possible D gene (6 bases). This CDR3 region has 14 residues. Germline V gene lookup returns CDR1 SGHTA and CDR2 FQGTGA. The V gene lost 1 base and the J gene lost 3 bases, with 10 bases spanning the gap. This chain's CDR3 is CASSLMGGRYEQYF. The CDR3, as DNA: TGTGCCAGCAGCTTAATGGGAGGCCGCTACGAGCAGTACTTC.

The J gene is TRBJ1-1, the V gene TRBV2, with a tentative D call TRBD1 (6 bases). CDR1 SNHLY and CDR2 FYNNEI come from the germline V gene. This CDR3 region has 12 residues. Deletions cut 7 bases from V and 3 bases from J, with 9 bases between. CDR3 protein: CASNRVDTEAFF. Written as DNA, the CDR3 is TGTGCCAGCAACAGGGTTGACACTGAAGCTTTCTTT.

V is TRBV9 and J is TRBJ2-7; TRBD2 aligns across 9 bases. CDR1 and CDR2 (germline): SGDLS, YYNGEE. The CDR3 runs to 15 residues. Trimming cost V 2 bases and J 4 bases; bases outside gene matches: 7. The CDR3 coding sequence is TGTGCCAGCAGCGTGGGGGCGGGGGGGAGGTACGAGCAGTACTTC. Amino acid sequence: CASSVGAGGRYEQYF.

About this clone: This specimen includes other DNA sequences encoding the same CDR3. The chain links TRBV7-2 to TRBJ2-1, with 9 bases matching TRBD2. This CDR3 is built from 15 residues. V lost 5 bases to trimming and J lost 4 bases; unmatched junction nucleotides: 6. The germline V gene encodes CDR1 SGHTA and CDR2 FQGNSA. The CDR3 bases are TGTGCCAGCAGCCTGCTAGCGGGATCATACAATGAGCAGTTCTTC. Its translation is CASSLLAGSYNEQFF.

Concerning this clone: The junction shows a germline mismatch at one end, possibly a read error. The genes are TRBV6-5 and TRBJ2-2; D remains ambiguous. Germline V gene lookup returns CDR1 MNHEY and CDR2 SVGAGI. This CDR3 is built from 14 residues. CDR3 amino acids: CASSERVNAGELFF. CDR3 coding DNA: TGTGCCAGCAGTGAAAGAGTGAACGCCGGGGAGCTGTTTTTT.

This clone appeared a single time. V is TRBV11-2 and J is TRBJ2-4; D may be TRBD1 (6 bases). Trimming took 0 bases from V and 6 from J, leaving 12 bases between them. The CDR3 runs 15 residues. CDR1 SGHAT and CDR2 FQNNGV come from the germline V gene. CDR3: CASSLDRRTANIQYF. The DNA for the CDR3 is TGTGCCAGCAGCTTAGATAGAAGGACAGCAAACATTCAGTACTTC.

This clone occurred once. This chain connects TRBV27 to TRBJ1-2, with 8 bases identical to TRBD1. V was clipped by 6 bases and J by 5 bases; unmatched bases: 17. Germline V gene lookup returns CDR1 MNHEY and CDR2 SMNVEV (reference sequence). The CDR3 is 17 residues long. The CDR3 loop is CASRDLYGQGAGYGYTF. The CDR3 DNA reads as TGTGCCAGCAGGGATCTCTACGGGCAGGGGGCAGGATATGGCTACACCTTC.

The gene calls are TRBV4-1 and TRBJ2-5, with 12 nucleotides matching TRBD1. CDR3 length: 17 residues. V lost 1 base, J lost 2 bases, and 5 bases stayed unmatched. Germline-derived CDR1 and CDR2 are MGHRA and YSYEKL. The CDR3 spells CASSQAGTGGPQETQYF. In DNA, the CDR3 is TGCGCCAGCAGCCAAGCCGGGACAGGGGGCCCACAAGAGACCCAGTACTTC.

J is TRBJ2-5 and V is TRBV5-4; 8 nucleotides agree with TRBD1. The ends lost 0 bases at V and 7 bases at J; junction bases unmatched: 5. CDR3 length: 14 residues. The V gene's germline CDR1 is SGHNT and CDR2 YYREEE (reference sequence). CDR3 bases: TGTGCCAGCAGCTTGGGTCAGGGGGCTGGGACCCAGTACTTC. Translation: CASSLGQGAGTQYF. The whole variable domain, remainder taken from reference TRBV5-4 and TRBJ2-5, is ETGVTQSPTHLIKTRGQQVTLRCSSQSGHNTVSWYQQALGQGPQFIFQYYREEENGRGNFPPRFSGLQFPNYSSELNVNALELDDSALYLCASSLGQGAGTQYFGPGTRLLVL.

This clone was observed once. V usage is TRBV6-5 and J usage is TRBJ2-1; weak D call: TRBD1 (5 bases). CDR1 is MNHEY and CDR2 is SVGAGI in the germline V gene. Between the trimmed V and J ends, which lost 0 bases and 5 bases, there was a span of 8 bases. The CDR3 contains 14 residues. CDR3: CASSYSGPNNEQFF. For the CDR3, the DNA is TGTGCCAGCAGTTACTCGGGGCCCAACAATGAGCAGTTCTTC.

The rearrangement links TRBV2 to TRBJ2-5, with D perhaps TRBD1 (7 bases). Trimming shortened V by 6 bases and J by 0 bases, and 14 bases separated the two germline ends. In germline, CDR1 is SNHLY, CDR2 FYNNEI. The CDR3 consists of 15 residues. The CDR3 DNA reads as TGTGCCAGCAGCGGCGGGACAGAATACCAAGAGACCCAGTACTTC. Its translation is CASSGGTEYQETQYF.

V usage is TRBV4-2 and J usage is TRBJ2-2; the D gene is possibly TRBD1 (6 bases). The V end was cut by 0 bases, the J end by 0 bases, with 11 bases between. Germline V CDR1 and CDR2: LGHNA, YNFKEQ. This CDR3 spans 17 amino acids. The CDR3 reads CASSQETGPPNTGELFF. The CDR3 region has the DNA TGTGCCAGCAGCCAAGAAACAGGGCCGCCGAACACCGGGGAGCTGTTTTTT.

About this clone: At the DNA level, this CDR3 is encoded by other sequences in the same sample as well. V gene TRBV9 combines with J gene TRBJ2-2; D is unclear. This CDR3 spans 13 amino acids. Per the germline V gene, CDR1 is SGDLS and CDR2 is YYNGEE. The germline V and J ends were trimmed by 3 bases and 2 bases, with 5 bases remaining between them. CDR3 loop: CASSGQNTGELFF. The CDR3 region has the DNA TGTGCCAGCAGCGGGCAAAACACCGGGGAGCTGTTTTTT.

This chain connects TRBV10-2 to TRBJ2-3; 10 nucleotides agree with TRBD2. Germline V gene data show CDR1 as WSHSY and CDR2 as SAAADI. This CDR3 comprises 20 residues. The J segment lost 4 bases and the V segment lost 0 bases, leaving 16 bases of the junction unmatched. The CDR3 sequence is CASSESGVAGGEGSPDTQYF. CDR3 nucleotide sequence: TGCGCCAGCAGTGAGTCGGGGGTAGCGGGGGGTGAGGGAAGCCCAGATACGCAGTATTTT.

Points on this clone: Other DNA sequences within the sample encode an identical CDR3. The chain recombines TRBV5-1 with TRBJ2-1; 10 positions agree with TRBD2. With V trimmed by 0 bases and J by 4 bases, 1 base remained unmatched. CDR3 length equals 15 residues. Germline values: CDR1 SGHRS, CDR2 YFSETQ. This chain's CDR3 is CASSLVAGGYNEQFF. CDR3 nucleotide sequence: TGCGCCAGCAGCTTGGTAGCGGGGGGTTACAATGAGCAGTTCTTC.

CDR3 residues: CASSFPSGGSYTQYF. CDR3 sequence (DNA): TGTGCCAGCAGCTTCCCTAGCGGGGGGTCTTATACGCAGTATTTT. V is TRBV7-2 and J is TRBJ2-3, with TRBD2 matching 11 bases. CDR1 is SGHTA, CDR2 FQGNSA, per germline. V lost 3 bases, J lost 7 bases, and 6 bases stayed unmatched. This CDR3 is 15 amino acids long.

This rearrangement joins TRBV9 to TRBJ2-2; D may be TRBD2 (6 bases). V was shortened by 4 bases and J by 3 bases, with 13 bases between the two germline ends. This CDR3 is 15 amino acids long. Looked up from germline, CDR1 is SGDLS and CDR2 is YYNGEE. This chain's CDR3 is CASSPWDSYTGELFF. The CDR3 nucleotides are TGTGCCAGCAGCCCCTGGGACTCCTACACCGGGGAGCTGTTTTTT.

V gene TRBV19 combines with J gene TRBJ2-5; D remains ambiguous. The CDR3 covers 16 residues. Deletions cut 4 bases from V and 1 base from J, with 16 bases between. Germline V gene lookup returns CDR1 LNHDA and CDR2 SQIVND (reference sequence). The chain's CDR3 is CASSTPLRSGQETQYF. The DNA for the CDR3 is TGTGCCAGTAGTACCCCCCTCCGTTCGGGCCAAGAGACCCAGTACTTC.

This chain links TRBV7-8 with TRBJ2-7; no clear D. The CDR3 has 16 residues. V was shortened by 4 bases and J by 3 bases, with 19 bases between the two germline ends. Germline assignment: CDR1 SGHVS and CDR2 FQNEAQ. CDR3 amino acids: CASSSLPPQTFYEQYF. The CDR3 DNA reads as TGTGCCAGCAGCTCTCTTCCGCCACAGACCTTCTACGAGCAGTACTTC.

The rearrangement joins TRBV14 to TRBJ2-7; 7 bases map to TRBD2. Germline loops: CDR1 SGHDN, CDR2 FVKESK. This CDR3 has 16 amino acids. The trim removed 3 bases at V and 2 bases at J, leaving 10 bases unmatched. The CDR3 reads CASSHPRGTIPYEQYF. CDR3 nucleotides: TGTGCCAGCAGCCATCCACGGGGGACTATCCCCTACGAGCAGTACTTC.

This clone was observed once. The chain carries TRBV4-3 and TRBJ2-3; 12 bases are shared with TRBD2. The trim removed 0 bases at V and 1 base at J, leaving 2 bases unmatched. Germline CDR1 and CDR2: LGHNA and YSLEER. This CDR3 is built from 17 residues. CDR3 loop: CASSQDPSGGGTDTQYF. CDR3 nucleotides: TGCGCCAGCAGCCAAGATCCTAGCGGGGGGGGCACAGATACGCAGTATTTT.

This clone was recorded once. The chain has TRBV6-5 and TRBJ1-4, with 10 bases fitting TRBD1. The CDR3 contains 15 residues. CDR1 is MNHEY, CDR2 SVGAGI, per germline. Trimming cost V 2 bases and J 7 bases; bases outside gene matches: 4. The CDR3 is CASSYRQGAREKLFF. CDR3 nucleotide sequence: TGTGCCAGCAGTTACCGACAGGGGGCGCGTGAAAAACTGTTTTTT.

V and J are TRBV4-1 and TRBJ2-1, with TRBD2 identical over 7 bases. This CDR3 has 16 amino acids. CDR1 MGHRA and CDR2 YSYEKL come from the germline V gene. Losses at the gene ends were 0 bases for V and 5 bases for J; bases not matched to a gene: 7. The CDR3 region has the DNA TGCGCCAGCAGCCAAGATGAGCGGGGCCTTAACAATGAGCAGTTCTTC. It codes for CASSQDERGLNNEQFF.

CDR3 nucleotides: TGTGCCAGCAGTGAACTAGCGGGGGGGCTCGGGGCCAACGTCCTGACTTTC. This sequence encodes CASSELAGGLGANVLTF. The chain has TRBV6-1 and TRBJ2-6, with 12 bases aligning to TRBD2. J gave up 4 bases and V 2 bases, and 3 bases lay outside the gene matches. Germline V lookup: CDR1 MNHNS, CDR2 SASEGT. The CDR3 spans 17 residues.